This T cell receptor beta chain was sequenced during a study of T cell responses to AZD1222 COVID-19 vaccine. Points from the study as a whole: Vaccine-associated CD4 TCRs ranged over spike, dominating at 160-218 and 743-854.

TCRdb's table, derived via immunoSEQ multiplex PCR, lists solely in-frame clones and lacks some. The data hold some 150,000 clones, with about 87% observed a single time. The V end was cut by 2 bases, the J end by 6 bases, with 17 bases between. CDR3 length equals 16 residues. CDR1 and CDR2 (germline): MNHEY, SVGEGT. As concerns this clone: Its antigen is not known.

The sequences come from peripheral blood, collected 28 days after the second AZD1222 dose. The chain joins TRBV6-2 or TRBV6-3 to TRBJ1-5; D remains ambiguous. The receptor was isolated from an adult who received the AZD1222 COVID-19 vaccine. The CDR3 reads CASSYGQVGLGQPQHF. In nucleotides, the CDR3 is TGTGCCAGCAGTTACGGGCAGGTCGGTCTCGGTCAGCCCCAGCATTTT.